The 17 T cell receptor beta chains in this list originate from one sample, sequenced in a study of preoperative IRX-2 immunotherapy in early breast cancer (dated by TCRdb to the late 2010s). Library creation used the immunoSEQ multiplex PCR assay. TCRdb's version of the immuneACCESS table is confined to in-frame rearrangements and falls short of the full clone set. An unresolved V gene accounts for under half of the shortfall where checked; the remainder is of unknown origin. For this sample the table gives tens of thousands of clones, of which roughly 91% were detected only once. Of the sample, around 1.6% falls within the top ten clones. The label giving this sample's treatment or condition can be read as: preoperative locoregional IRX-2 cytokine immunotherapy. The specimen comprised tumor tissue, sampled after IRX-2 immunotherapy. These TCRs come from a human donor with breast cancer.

This chain's CDR3 is CASSSVAGAKTDTQYF. The CDR3 DNA is TGTGCCAGCAGCTCCGTAGCGGGGGCTAAGACAGATACGCAGTATTTT. This chain connects TRBV11-3 to TRBJ2-3; 9 bases agree with TRBD2. The V gene's germline CDR1 is SGHNT and CDR2 YENEEA. This CDR3 is built from 16 residues. Trimming cost V 4 bases and J 3 bases; bases outside gene matches: 8.

CDR3 residues: CASSPQGPSNTGELFF. Here the CDR3 DNA reads TGTGCCAGCTCACCACAAGGACCCTCGAACACCGGGGAGCTGTTTTTT. The V call is TRBV18, the J call TRBJ2-2; D is ambiguous. Looked up from germline, CDR1 is KGHSH and CDR2 is LQKENI. The CDR3 has 16 amino acids. V lost 1 base and J 0 bases, leaving 9 bases between the germline ends.

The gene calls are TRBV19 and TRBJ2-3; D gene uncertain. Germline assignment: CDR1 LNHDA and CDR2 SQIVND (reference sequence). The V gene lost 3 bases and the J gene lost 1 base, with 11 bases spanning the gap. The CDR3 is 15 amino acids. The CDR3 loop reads CASSIYGQRTDTQYF. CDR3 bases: TGTGCCAGTAGTATTTATGGTCAGCGCACAGATACGCAGTATTTT.

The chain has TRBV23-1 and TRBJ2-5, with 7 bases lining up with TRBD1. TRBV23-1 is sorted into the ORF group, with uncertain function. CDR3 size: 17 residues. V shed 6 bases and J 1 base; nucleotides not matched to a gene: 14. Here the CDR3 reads CASRPFTGTESQETQYF. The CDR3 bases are TGCGCCAGCAGACCCTTTACCGGGACAGAGTCCCAAGAGACCCAGTACTTC.

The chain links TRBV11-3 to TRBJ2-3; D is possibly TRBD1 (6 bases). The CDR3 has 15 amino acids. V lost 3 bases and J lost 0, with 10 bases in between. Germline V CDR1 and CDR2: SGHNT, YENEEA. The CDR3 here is CASSLTGSSTDTQYF. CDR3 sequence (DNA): TGTGCCAGCAGCTTGACAGGCTCTAGCACAGATACGCAGTATTTT. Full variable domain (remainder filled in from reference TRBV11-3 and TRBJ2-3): EAGVVQSPRYKIIEKKQPVAFWCNPISGHNTLYWYLQNLGQGPELLIRYENEEAVDDSQLPKDRFSAERLKGVDSTLKIQPAELGDSAVYLCASSLTGSSTDTQYFGPGTRLTVL.

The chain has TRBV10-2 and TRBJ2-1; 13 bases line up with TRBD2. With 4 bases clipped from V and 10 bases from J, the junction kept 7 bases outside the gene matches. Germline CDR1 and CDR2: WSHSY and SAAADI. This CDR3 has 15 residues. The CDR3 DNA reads TGCGCCAGCAGTGTACCGGGACTAGCGGGGTGGGAGCAGTTCTTC. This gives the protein CASSVPGLAGWEQFF.

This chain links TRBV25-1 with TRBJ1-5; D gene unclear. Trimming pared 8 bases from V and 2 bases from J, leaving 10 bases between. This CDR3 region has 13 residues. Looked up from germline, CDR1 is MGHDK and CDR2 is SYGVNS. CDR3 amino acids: CASSSTGNQPQHF. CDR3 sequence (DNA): TGTGCCAGCTCCTCCACGGGCAATCAGCCCCAGCATTTT.

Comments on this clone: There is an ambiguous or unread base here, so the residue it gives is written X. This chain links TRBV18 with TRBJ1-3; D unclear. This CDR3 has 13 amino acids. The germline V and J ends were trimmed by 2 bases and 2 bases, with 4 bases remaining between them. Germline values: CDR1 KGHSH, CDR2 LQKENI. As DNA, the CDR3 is TGTGCCAGCTCACCAGGGKCTGGAAACACCATATATTTT. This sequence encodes CASSPGXGNTIYF.

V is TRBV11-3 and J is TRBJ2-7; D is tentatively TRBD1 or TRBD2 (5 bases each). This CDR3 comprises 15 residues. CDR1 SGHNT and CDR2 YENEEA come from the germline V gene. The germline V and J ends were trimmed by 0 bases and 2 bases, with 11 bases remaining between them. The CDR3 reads CASSLEIGTPYEQYF. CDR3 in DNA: TGTGCCAGCAGCTTAGAAATAGGGACGCCCTACGAGCAGTACTTC.

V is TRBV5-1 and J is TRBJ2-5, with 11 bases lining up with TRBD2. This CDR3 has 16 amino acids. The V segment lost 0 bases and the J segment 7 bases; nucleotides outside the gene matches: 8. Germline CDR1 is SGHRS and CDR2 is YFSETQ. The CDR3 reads CASSLGLAGGERTQYF. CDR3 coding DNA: TGCGCCAGCAGCTTGGGGCTAGCGGGGGGTGAAAGGACCCAGTACTTC.

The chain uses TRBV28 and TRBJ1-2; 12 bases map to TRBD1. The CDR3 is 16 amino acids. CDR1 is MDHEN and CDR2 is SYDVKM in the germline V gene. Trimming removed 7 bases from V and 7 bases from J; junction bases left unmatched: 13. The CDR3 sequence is CASTDNPGQGAGGYTF. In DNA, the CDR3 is TGTGCCAGCACGGACAACCCGGGACAGGGGGCTGGTGGCTACACCTTC.

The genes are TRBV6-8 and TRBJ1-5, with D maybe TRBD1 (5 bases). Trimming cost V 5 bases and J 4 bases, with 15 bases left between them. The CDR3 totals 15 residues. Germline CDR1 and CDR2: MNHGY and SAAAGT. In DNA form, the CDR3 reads TGTGCCAGCAGTCCCTTGGGGGGGAGTAATCAGCCCCAGCATTTT. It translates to CASSPLGGSNQPQHF.

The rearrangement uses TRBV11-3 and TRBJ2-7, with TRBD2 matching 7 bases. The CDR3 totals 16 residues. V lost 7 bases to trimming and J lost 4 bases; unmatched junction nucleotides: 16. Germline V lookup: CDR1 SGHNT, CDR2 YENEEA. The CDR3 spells CASIPLGGRELYEQYF. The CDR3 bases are TGTGCCAGCATACCCCTGGGCGGGCGGGAGTTATACGAGCAGTACTTC.

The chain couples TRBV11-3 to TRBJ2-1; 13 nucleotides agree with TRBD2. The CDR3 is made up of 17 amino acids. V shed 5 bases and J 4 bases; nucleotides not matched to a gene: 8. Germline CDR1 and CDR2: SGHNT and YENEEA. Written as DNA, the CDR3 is TGTGCCAGCAGCAAACAGCCACTAGCGGGGGGGTACAATGAGCAGTTCTTC. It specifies CASSKQPLAGGYNEQFF.

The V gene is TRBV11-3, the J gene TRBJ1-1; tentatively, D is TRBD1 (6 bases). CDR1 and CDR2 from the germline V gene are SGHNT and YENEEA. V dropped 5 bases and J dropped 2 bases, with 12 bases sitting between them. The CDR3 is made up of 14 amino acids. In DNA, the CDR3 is TGTGCCAGCAGCCAGATACAGGGTAACACTGAAGCTTTCTTT. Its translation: CASSQIQGNTEAFF.

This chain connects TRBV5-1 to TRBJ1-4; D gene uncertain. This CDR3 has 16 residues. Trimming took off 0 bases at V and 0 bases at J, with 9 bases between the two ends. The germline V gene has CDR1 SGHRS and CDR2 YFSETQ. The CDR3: CASSLEAQPTNEKLFF. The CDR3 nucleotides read TGCGCCAGCAGCTTGGAGGCCCAACCAACTAATGAAAAACTGTTTTTT.

The CDR3 reads CASSRGSYEQYV. As DNA, the CDR3 is TGTGCCAGCAGTCGCGGCAGCTACGAGCAGTACGTC. The chain couples TRBV6-8 to TRBJ2-7; no clear D. The CDR3 sequence is 12 residues long. V was cut by 5 bases and J by 3 bases, with 8 bases left in between. The germline gives CDR1 MNHGY, CDR2 SAAAGT.